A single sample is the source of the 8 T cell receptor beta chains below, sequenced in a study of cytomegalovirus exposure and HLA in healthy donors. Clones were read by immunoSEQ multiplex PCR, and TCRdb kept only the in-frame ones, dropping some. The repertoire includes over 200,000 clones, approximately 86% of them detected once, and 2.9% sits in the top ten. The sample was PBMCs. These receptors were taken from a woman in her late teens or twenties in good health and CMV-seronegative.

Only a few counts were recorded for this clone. The CDR3 sequence is CASSFSGTRSKQYF. CDR3 coding DNA: TGTGCCAGCAGCTTCTCCGGGACTAGGTCCAAGCAGTACTTC. J is TRBJ2-7 and V is TRBV7-3; TRBD2 aligns across 8 bases. Trimming cost V 3 bases and J 8 bases; bases outside gene matches: 9. The germline CDR1 and CDR2 sequences are SGHTA and FQGTGA. The CDR3 sequence is 14 residues long.

The CDR3 DNA is TGTGCCAGCAGCCAACGGTCTGATAACCCTAGCCCGGGGTGGGAAGAGACCCAGTACTTC. Encoded protein: CASSQRSDNPSPGWEETQYF. The chain has TRBV14 and TRBJ2-5, with D possibly being TRBD2 (5 bases). CDR1 is SGHDN, CDR2 FVKESK, per germline. The CDR3 length is 20 residues. V lost 2 bases to trimming and J lost 3 bases, with 28 bases between them.

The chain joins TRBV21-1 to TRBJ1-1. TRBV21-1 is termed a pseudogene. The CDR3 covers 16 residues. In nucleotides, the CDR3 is TGTGCCAGCAGCAAGTCCAACACGGGGGGTGGTATGAGGGCTTTCTTT. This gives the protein CASSKSNTGGGMRAFF.

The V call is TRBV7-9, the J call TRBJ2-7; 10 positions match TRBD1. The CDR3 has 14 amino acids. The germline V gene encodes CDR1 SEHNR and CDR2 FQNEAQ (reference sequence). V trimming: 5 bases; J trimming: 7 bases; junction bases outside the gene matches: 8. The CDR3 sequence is CASSPGQGVREQYF. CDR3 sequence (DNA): TGTGCCAGCAGCCCTGGACAGGGGGTGAGGGAGCAGTACTTC.

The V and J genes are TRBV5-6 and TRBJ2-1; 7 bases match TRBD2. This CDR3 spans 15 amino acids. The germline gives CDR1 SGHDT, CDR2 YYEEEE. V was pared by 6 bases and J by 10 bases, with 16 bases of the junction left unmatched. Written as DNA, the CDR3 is TGTGCCAGCAACGAACTAGGGCGGGAGTTCATCGAGCAGTTCTTC. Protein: CASNELGREFIEQFF.

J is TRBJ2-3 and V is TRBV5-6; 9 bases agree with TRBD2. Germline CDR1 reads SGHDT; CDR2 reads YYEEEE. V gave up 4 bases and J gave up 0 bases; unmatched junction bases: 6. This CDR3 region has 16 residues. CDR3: CASSLLAGASTDTQYF. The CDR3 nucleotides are TGTGCCAGCAGCCTTTTAGCGGGAGCGAGCACAGATACGCAGTATTTT.

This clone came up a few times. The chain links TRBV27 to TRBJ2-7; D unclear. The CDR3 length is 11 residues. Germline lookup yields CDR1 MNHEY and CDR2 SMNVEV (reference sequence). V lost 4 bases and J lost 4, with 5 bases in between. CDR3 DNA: TGTGCCAGCAGTTCCCTTTACGAGCAGTACTTC. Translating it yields CASSSLYEQYF.

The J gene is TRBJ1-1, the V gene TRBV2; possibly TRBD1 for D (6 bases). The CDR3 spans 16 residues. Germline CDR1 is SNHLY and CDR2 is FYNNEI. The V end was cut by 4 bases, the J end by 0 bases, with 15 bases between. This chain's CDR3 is CASSGGGQLMNTEAFF. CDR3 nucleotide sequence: TGTGCCAGCAGTGGGGGCGGACAGCTTATGAACACTGAAGCTTTCTTT.